A single TCR beta chain is shown here with its context. Its antigen has not been determined. Base qualities are not at hand, and no much larger clone is one base apart. This entry is derived from a study of PD-1 blockade in classical Hodgkin lymphoma (dated by TCRdb to the early 2020s). Turning to the overall study: Nivolumab dosing was 3 mg/kg intravenously every 2 weeks, continuing until either disease progression or unacceptable toxicity. To define a peripheral blood immune signature of response to PD-1 blockade in classical Hodgkin lymphoma, the study combined TCR beta sequencing with CyTOF. Study-level results and caveats: Baseline diversity similar to that of newly diagnosed patients was observed in trial patients achieving complete response, whereas significantly lower diversity was observed in partial responders and progressors. A significant rise by C4D1 was seen in CD4+ but not CD8+ TCR diversity (p=0.0027 vs p=0.16), with the rise being most apparent in complete responders (p=0.02). Baseline TCR diversity was reported as lower in newly diagnosed patients than in healthy donors, and lower still in relapsed/refractory patients. The study was restricted to a single clinical trial cohort, and the causes of repertoire differences, possibly disease activity or prior therapy, were left undefined. Diversity was lower in patients who began nivolumab less than 1 year after ASCT, so these patients were left out of later analyses to avoid confounding by immune reconstitution.

The time point label for this specimen denotes: cycle 4 day 1 (C4D1), after around six weeks of nivolumab. Every trial patient had relapsed following autologous stem cell transplantation, and prior brentuximab vedotin exposure was what differed among cohorts A, B and C. The trial cohort comprised a few dozen patients with relapsed/refractory classical Hodgkin lymphoma whose best overall responses were complete response, partial response or progressive disease. In the multi-cohort phase II CheckMate 205 trial, trial patients received single-agent nivolumab. An independent review committee assessed best overall response using the 2007 International Working Group response criteria. PBMCs from the trial were collected at three points: immediately before nivolumab initiation (C1D1), and during therapy at cycle 2 day 1 and cycle 4 day 1. After peripheral blood was drawn into 8 mL Vacutainer Cell Preparation Tubes, PBMCs were isolated by centrifugation and then cryopreserved.

The Qiagen DNeasy kit was used to extract genomic DNA from unsorted PBMCs and from the negatively selected CD4+ and CD8+ fractions. TCR beta CDR3 regions were subjected to amplification by immunoSEQ multiplex PCR with primers that anneal to V and J segments. A synthetic immune receptor repertoire was used to minimize amplification bias, and any residual bias was removed computationally once sequencing was done. The source study handled its data this way. Repertoire diversity was quantified as the Shannon entropy index using custom Python scripts. Unsorted, CD4+ and CD8+ repertoires were examined separately, except in combined analyses, for which CD4+ and CD8+ sequences were merged in silico. Clonal expansion was defined as at least a 2-fold frequency increase after treatment relative to C1D1, with a pseudocount of 0.5 for undetected baseline clones. Singleton clones were defined as clones with 0 or 1 copy at C1D1, and non-singleton clones were defined as clones with 2 or more copies. Clones expanded in unsorted samples were labelled as CD4+, CD8+ or unknown by matching protein sequences in sorted samples from the same patient. Wilcoxon tests on paired samples were used to test changes in diversity from C1D1 to C4D1. TCRdb stores this immuneACCESS table with in-frame sequences only. Part of the clones is absent; in the studies checked, under half of the shortfall reflects unresolved V genes, and no reason is known for the rest. V, J and clone size derive from that table, while D and trimming were established from the DNA sequence. This sample holds roughly 30,000 clones; around 81% were observed only once. The ten biggest clones cover 17% of the sample.

The junction shows trimming of 4 bases on V and 5 bases on J, plus 18 bases between the germline ends. CDR3 length: 15 amino acids, cysteine to phenylalanine. Kept here is only the CDR3 DNA, which spans 45 bases and is read in frame from base 1. Per the germline V gene, SGHRS is the CDR1 and YFSETQ is the CDR2. Here the sequenced sample was peripheral blood mononuclear cells (PBMCs), taken before the fourth cycle of nivolumab. The receptor's source is a human donor with classical Hodgkin lymphoma. The chain couples TRBV5-1 to TRBJ1-1; matching of 6 bases hints at TRBD1 as the D gene. The DNA sequence reads TGCGCCAGCAGCCCTGGAGCAGGTAGGGGGACTGAAGCTTTCTTT. Its coded protein is CASSPGAGRGTEAFF.